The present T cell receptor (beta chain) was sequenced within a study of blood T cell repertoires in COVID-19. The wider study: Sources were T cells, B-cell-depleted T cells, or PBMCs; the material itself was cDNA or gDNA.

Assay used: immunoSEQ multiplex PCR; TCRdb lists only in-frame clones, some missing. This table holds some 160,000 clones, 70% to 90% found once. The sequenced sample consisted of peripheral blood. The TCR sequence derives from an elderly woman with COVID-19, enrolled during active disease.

The CDR3 DNA follows: TGTGCCAGCAGCCGGCTTGCGAACACTGAAGCTTTCTTT. This encodes CASSRLANTEAFF. The chain links TRBV3-1 (or the pseudogene TRBV3-2) to TRBJ1-1; the D is unclear. The ends were cut back, 4 bases at V and 1 base at J, with 7 bases in the middle. This CDR3 has 13 amino acids. Germline V gene lookup returns CDR1 LGHDT and CDR2 YNNKEL (reference sequence).